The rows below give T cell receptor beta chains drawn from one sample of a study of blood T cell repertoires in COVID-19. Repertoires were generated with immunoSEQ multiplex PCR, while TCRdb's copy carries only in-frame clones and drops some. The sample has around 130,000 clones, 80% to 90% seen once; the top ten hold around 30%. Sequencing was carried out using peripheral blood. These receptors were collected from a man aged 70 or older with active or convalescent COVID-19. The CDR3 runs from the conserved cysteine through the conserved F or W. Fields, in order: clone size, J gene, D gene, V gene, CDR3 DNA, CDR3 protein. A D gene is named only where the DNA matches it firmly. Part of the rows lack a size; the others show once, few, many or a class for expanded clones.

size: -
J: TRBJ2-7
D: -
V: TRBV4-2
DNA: TGTGCCAGCAGCGAAACGACTGGCCACCCCTACGAGCAGTACTTC
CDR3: CASSETTGHPYEQYF

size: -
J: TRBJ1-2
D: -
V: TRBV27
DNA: TGTGCCAGCGCCTCGACAGGCTCCAGCTACACCTTC
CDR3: CASASTGSSYTF

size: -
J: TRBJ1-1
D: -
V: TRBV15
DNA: TGTGCCACCAGCAGAGATCTGGGGGGTGTGAACACTGAAGCTTTCTTT
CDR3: CATSRDLGGVNTEAFF

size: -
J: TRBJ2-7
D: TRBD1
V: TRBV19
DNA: TGTGCCAGTAGTATAGAACCGGGACAGGGGACACTCTACGAGCAGTACTTC
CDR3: CASSIEPGQGTLYEQYF

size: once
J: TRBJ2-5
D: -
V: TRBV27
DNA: TGTGCCAGCGGGCGGGACCAAGAGACCCAGTACTTC
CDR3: CASGRDQETQYF

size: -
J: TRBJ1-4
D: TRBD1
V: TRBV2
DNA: TGTGCCAGCTCCGGGACAGGACCCGAAAAACTGTTTTTT
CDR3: CASSGTGPEKLFF

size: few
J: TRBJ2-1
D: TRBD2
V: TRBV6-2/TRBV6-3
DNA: TGTGCCAGCAGTTACTCACGGACTAGCGGGAGTGGAAGTGAGCAGTTCTTC
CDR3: CASSYSRTSGSGSEQFF

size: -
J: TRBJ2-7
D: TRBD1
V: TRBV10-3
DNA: TGTGCCATCAGTGAGTCCCTGACAGGGGGCATCAACGAGCAGTACTTC
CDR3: CAISESLTGGINEQYF

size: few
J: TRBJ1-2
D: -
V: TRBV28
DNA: TGTGCCAGCAGTTCAAACAGGGTCCCTAACTATGGCTACACCTTC
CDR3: CASSSNRVPNYGYTF

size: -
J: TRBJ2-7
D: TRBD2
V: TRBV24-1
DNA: TGTGCCATCGCATCTAGCGGGTCCTACGAGCAGTACTTC
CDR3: CAIASSGSYEQYF

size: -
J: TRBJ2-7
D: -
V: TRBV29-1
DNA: TGCAGCGTTGGGGAGCCAATGCTTTACGAGCAGTACTTC
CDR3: CSVGEPMLYEQYF

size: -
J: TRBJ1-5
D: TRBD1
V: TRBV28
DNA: TGTGCCAGCAGTTTAAGGCAGGGGGCGCTGAATCAGCCCCAGCATTTT
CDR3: CASSLRQGALNQPQHF

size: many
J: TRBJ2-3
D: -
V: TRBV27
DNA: TGTGCCAGCAGTTTAAATAGATTGGTGAGCACAGATACGCAGTATTTT
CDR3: CASSLNRLVSTDTQYF

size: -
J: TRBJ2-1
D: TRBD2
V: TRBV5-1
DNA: TGCGCCAGCAGCTGGGCGGCTAGCGGGTCCTACAATGAGCAGTTCTTC
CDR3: CASSWAASGSYNEQFF

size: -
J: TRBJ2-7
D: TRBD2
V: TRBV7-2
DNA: TGTGCCAGCAGCTTAGAGCAGGGAGGGGCCTACGAGCAGTACTTC
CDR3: CASSLEQGGAYEQYF

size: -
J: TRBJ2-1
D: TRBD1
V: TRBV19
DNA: TGTGCCAGTAGGACAGGGGATTGGAATGAGCAGTTCTTC
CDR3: CASRTGDWNEQFF

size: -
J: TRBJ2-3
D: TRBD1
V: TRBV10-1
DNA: TGCGCCAGCAGTGAGTCCGGCCCCGCCAGGGGGCGGACAGATACGCAGTATTTT
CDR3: CASSESGPARGRTDTQYF

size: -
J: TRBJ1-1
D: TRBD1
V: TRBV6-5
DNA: TGTGCCAGCAGTTACGGACAGGGCACTGAAGCTTTCTTT
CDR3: CASSYGQGTEAFF

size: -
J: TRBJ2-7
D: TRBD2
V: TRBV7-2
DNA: TGTGCCAGCAGCTTGGACTCTAGCGGGAAAAAGTACTTC
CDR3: CASSLDSSGKKYF

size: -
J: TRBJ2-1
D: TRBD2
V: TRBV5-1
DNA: TGCGCCAGCCTGGGGGTAGCGGGAGGGCCGGCTGAGCAGTTCTTC
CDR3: CASLGVAGGPAEQFF

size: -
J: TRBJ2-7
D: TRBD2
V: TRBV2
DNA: TGTGCCAGCGCCCGCGTCTCGACTGGTAGCGGGAGGGAAAGCTCCTACGAGCAGTACTTC
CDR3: CASARVSTGSGRESSYEQYF

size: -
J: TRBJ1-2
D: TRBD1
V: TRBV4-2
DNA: TGTGCCAGCAGCCATGCTCAGGGGGCGTCGGTCGGCTACACCTTC
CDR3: CASSHAQGASVGYTF

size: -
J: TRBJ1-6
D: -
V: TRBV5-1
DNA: TGCGCCAGCAGCTTGGGAGGGGGTAGTAATTCACCCCTCCACTTT
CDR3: CASSLGGGSNSPLHF

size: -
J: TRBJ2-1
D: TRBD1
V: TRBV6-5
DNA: TGTGCCAGCAGACTAGGGGGGACAGGGGACAATGAGCAGTTCTTC
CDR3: CASRLGGTGDNEQFF

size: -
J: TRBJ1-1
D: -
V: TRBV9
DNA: TGTGCCAGCAGCGTAACGCCGACAGGCACCGCTGAAGCTTTCTTT
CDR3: CASSVTPTGTAEAFF

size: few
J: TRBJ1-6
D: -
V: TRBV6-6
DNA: TGTGCCAGCAGTTATATGGAGGGGAATTCACCCCTCCACTTT
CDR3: CASSYMEGNSPLHF

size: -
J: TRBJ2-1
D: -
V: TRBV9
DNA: TGTGCCAGCAGCCCCTGGGGTAGCGGAGCGCCAAATGAGCAGTTCTTC
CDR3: CASSPWGSGAPNEQFF

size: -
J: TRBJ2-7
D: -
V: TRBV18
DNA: TGTGCCAGCTCACCAATAGAACTAGCACAAATAGGCGAGCAGTACTTC
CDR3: CASSPIELAQIGEQYF

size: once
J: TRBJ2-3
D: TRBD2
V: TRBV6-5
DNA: TGTGCCAGCAGTTACTCGGCTAGCGGAGCGACAGATACGCAGTATTTT
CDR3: CASSYSASGATDTQYF

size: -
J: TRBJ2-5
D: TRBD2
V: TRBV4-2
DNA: TGTGCCAGCAGCCAAGATGGGACTAGCGGGAGGGCCCAAGAGACCCAGTACTTC
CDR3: CASSQDGTSGRAQETQYF

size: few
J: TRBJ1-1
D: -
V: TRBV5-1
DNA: TGCGCCAGCACCCATTCCAACACCGCGAACACTGAAGCTTTCTTT
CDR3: CASTHSNTANTEAFF

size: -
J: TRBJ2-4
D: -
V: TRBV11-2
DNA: TGTGCCAGCAGTTTATTCCTAGCCGACAAAAACATTCAGTACTTC
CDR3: CASSLFLADKNIQYF

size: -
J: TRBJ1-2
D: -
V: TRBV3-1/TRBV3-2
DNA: TGTGCCAGCAGCCAAGAGGGGGGGAGAAATGGCTACACCTTC
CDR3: CASSQEGGRNGYTF

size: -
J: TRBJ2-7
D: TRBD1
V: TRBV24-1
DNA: TGTGCCACCAGTGCTACAGGGGAGCGATACGAGCAGTACTTC
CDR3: CATSATGERYEQYF

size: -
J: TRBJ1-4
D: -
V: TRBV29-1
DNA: TGCAGCGTTGCCCAGGGTGACGAAAAACTGTTTTTT
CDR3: CSVAQGDEKLFF

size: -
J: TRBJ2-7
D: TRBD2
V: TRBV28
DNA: TGTGCCAGCAGTTTCGGCCTTGGCGGGAGCCTCCGGGACGAGCAGTACTTC
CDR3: CASSFGLGGSLRDEQYF

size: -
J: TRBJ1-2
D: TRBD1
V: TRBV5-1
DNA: TGCGCCAGCAGGACCTCAGGGGGGAATGACTATGGCTACACCTTC
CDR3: CASRTSGGNDYGYTF

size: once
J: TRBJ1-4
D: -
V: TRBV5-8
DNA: TGTGCCAGCAGCTCTTTCCAGGGGACAACTAATGAAAAACTGTTTTTT
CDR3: CASSSFQGTTNEKLFF

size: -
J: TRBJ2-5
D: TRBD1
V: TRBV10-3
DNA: TGTGCCATCAGTGAGAGACAGGGGCCCCAAGAGACCCAGTACTTC
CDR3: CAISERQGPQETQYF

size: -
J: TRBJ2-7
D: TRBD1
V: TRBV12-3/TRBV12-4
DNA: TGTGCCAGCAGTCGGGACAGTTCCTACGAGCAGTACTTC
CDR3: CASSRDSSYEQYF